Each of the 27 T cell receptor beta chains below was sequenced from the same sample in a study of cytomegalovirus exposure and HLA in healthy donors. Primers: 60 Vbeta forward and 13 Jbeta reverse. Sequenced by immunoSEQ multiplex PCR; TCRdb stores in-frame clones only, minus some. Among 150,000 to 170,000 clones listed, around 75% were seen once. Sequenced material: PBMCs. Receptors originate from a man between 18 and 35 years old in good health and CMV-seronegative.

In its sample, this clone was seen once. The V and J genes are TRBV28 and TRBJ2-3; no definite D call. The V end lost 6 bases, the J end lost 1 base, and 5 bases lay between the germline ends. This CDR3 region has 12 residues. Germline CDR1 reads MDHEN; CDR2 reads SYDVKM. In DNA, the CDR3 is TGTGCCAGCAGCACAGGCACAGATACGCAGTATTTT. Its protein is CASSTGTDTQYF.

In nucleotides, the CDR3 is TGTGCCAGCAGTGGGGGGCGTATCTATGGCTACACCTTC. Translated: CASSGGRIYGYTF. The rearrangement joins TRBV6-1 to TRBJ1-2; D may be TRBD1 (6 bases). CDR1 and CDR2 (germline): MNHNS, SASEGT. The CDR3 length is 13 residues. V was pared by 4 bases and J by 4 bases, with 10 bases between.

This chain links TRBV5-4 with TRBJ2-7; 7 bases fit TRBD2. The CDR3 extends over 15 amino acids. Germline V gene data show CDR1 as SGHNT and CDR2 as YYREEE (reference sequence). After removal of 0 bases from V and 3 bases from J, the junction contained 6 bases not matched to a gene. The DNA of the CDR3 is TGTGCCAGCAGCTTGGCTAGCGGACATTACTACGAGCAGTACTTC. Encoded protein: CASSLASGHYYEQYF.

This clone was recorded only once. V and J are TRBV7-9 and TRBJ2-1; 8 nucleotides match TRBD2. Germline CDR1 SEHNR, CDR2 FQNEAQ (reference sequence). This CDR3 spans 15 amino acids. V shed 1 base and J 10 bases; nucleotides not matched to a gene: 9. CDR3 coding DNA: TGTGCCAGCAGCTTAGTCTCCGCGGGAGGATACGAGCAGTTCTTC. It is translated as CASSLVSAGGYEQFF.

In its sample, this clone was seen once. The V and J genes are TRBV7-9 and TRBJ2-5, with 9 bases fitting TRBD1. CDR3 size: 15 residues. Germline V lookup: CDR1 SEHNR, CDR2 FQNEAQ (reference sequence). Losses at the gene ends were 5 bases for V and 9 bases for J; bases not matched to a gene: 13. CDR3 sequence: CASSIQPGQGWPQYF. CDR3 DNA sequence: TGTGCCAGCAGCATACAACCGGGACAGGGCTGGCCCCAGTACTTC. The full variable domain, its missing parts supplied by reference TRBV7-9 and TRBJ2-5, is DTGVSQNPRHKITKRGQNVTFRCDPISEHNRLYWYRQTLGQGPEFLTYFQNEAQLEKSRLLSDRFSAERPKGSFSTLEIQRTEQGDSAMYLCASSIQPGQGWPQYFGPGTRLLVL.

The chain joins TRBV6-5 to TRBJ2-1; D perhaps matches TRBD2 (6 bases). Germline CDR1 MNHEY, CDR2 SVGAGI. Trimming took 2 bases from V and 7 from J, leaving 15 bases between them. The CDR3 loop spans 15 amino acids. Here the CDR3 DNA reads TGTGCCAGCAGTTACGGAACGGGAGCTGTAAATGAGCAGTTCTTC. This gives the protein CASSYGTGAVNEQFF.

V and J are TRBV28 and TRBJ1-4, with D perhaps matching TRBD1 (5 bases). Trimming stripped 3 bases from V and 2 bases from J, with 7 bases between. CDR1 and CDR2 from the germline V gene are MDHEN and SYDVKM. The CDR3 consists of 14 residues. The CDR3: CASSFGGTNEKLFF. The CDR3 bases are TGTGCCAGCAGTTTCGGGGGGACTAATGAAAAACTGTTTTTT.

This clone turned up a few times. V gene TRBV15 combines with J gene TRBJ2-6; 9 nucleotides align to TRBD1. This CDR3 region has 18 residues. The V segment lost 7 bases and the J segment 0 bases; nucleotides outside the gene matches: 10. Per the germline V gene, CDR1 is LNHNV and CDR2 is YYDKDF (reference sequence). The CDR3 protein is CATKVSGTGHSGANVLTF. The CDR3 DNA follows: TGTGCCACCAAGGTCTCCGGGACAGGGCACTCTGGGGCCAACGTCCTGACTTTC.

V gene TRBV9 combines with J gene TRBJ2-7; TRBD1 matches 8 bases. The germline V gene has CDR1 SGDLS and CDR2 YYNGEE. The CDR3 has 15 residues. Unmatched junction bases numbered 5, after V lost 2 bases and J lost 1 base. DNA of the CDR3: TGTGCCAGCAGCGTCTCATGGGACAGGTCCTACGAGCAGTACTTC. Its protein product is CASSVSWDRSYEQYF. Looking up the rest from reference TRBV9 and TRBJ2-7 gives the full variable domain: DSGVTQTPKHLITATGQRVTLRCSPRSGDLSVYWYQQSLDQGLQFLIQYYNGEERAKGNILERFSAQQFPDLHSELNLSSLELGDSALYFCASSVSWDRSYEQYFGPGTRLTVT.

The V gene is TRBV4-3, the J gene TRBJ2-5, with 7 bases lining up with TRBD1. The V and J ends lost 0 bases and 2 bases, in that order; junction bases with no gene match: 3. Germline values: CDR1 LGHNA, CDR2 YSLEER. This CDR3 spans 15 amino acids. The CDR3 here is CASSQDEGQQETQYF. The CDR3 DNA sequence: TGCGCCAGCAGCCAAGATGAGGGACAGCAAGAGACCCAGTACTTC.

The chain carries TRBV7-9 and TRBJ2-3, with D tentatively TRBD1 (6 bases). The CDR3 is 16 residues long. Germline CDR1 is SEHNR and CDR2 is FQNEAQ (reference sequence). The V and J ends lost 1 base and 3 bases respectively, with 14 bases between them. This CDR3 is CASSLVGARFTDTQYF. CDR3 sequence (DNA): TGTGCCAGCAGCTTAGTGGGGGCTAGGTTTACAGATACGCAGTATTTT.

The rearrangement joins TRBV28 to TRBJ1-2, with a tentative D call TRBD1 (6 bases). The CDR3 contains 11 residues. CDR1 is MDHEN, CDR2 SYDVKM, per germline. The CDR3 sequence: CASGVNYGYTF. The CDR3 DNA follows: TGTGCTTCAGGGGTCAACTATGGCTACACCTTC.

V is TRBV7-2 and J is TRBJ1-2; TRBD1 agrees at 7 bases. The V and J ends lost 0 bases and 4 bases, in that order; junction bases with no gene match: 5. Germline loops: CDR1 SGHTA, CDR2 FQGNSA. The CDR3 totals 15 residues. CDR3 in amino acids: CASSLAFQGGYGYTF. The CDR3 nucleotides are TGTGCCAGCAGCTTAGCCTTCCAGGGGGGCTATGGCTACACCTTC.

V usage is TRBV5-6 and J usage is TRBJ2-7; 7 positions match TRBD1. This CDR3 spans 12 amino acids. CDR1 and CDR2 from the germline V gene are SGHDT and YYEEEE. V was clipped by 8 bases and J by 8 bases; unmatched bases: 10. The CDR3 loop reads CASSGTATKQYF. The CDR3 DNA follows: TGTGCCAGTTCCGGGACAGCGACCAAGCAGTACTTC.

V is TRBV10-3 and J is TRBJ2-3; 9 bases line up with TRBD2. The V and J ends lost 7 bases and 0 bases, in that order; junction bases with no gene match: 8. This CDR3 contains 16 residues. Germline V gives CDR1 ENHRY, CDR2 SYGVKD. The CDR3 sequence is CAITGRLAESTDTQYF. The CDR3 DNA sequence: TGTGCCATCACCGGGAGACTAGCGGAGAGCACAGATACGCAGTATTTT.

The gene calls are TRBV27 and TRBJ1-2, with 9 bases that match TRBD1. Germline trimming cut 5 bases from V and 2 bases from J; bases unmatched to any gene: 3. The CDR3 covers 14 residues. CDR1 MNHEY and CDR2 SMNVEV come from the germline V gene (reference sequence). Written as DNA, the CDR3 is TGTGCCAGCAGTGGACAGGGGTTGAACTATGGCTACACCTTC. Translated, it gives CASSGQGLNYGYTF.

This clone was observed a handful of times. The rearrangement uses TRBV29-1 and TRBJ2-7; 10 bases map to TRBD1. Looked up from germline, CDR1 is SQVTM and CDR2 is ANQGSEA. The CDR3 extends over 16 amino acids. The V segment lost 0 bases and the J segment 5 bases; nucleotides outside the gene matches: 10. The CDR3 DNA reads TGCAGCGTTGAAGATCCTTCCGGGACAGGGGACCACGAGCAGTACTTC. This codes for CSVEDPSGTGDHEQYF.

V and J are TRBV4-3 and TRBJ1-1; TRBD1 matches 7 bases. The germline gives CDR1 LGHNA, CDR2 YSLEER. V lost 0 bases, J lost 4 bases, and 2 bases stayed unmatched. The CDR3 totals 14 residues. The CDR3 DNA reads TGCGCCAGCAGCCAAGATCAGGGGGGCACTGAAGCTTTCTTT. Amino acid sequence: CASSQDQGGTEAFF.

This sequence joins TRBV5-6 and TRBJ2-5; 8 bases map to TRBD2. This CDR3 comprises 16 residues. Germline V gives CDR1 SGHDT, CDR2 YYEEEE. V lost 0 bases and J lost 7; bases outside the gene matches: 11. The CDR3 sequence: CASSLAGLAGLWTQYF. The CDR3, as DNA: TGTGCCAGCAGCTTGGCCGGGTTAGCGGGACTGTGGACCCAGTACTTC.

The chain employs TRBV12-5 and TRBJ2-1; 12 bases align to TRBD2. V shed 5 bases, J shed 2 bases, and the junction held 16 bases outside the gene matches. The CDR3 loop spans 20 amino acids. Germline-derived CDR1 and CDR2 are LGHNT and FRNRAP. In DNA form, the CDR3 reads TGTGCTAGTGGTCCGGGGCCGGGACTAGCGGGCCCAGGGACCTACAATGAGCAGTTCTTC. Residues: CASGPGPGLAGPGTYNEQFF.

This clone has only a few counts. The rearrangement uses TRBV30 and TRBJ2-1; D is ambiguous. Trimming cost V 6 bases and J 0 bases, with 21 bases left between them. The germline V gene encodes CDR1 GTSNPN and CDR2 SVGIG (reference sequence). The CDR3 contains 17 residues. CDR3 loop: CACKESPSVRSYNEQFF. The CDR3 DNA reads TGTGCCTGCAAGGAGTCCCCATCTGTCCGCTCCTACAATGAGCAGTTCTTC.

This clone was seen a single time. This chain links TRBV4-3 with TRBJ2-5; possibly TRBD2 for D (5 bases). Germline V gene lookup returns CDR1 LGHNA and CDR2 YSLEER. Trimming took 4 bases from V and 7 from J, leaving 19 bases between them. The CDR3 contains 15 residues. The CDR3 DNA follows: TGCGCCAGCAGCCGTGAGTGGAGCGGTCAATGGACCCAGTACTTC. It codes for CASSREWSGQWTQYF.

The rearrangement uses TRBV5-6 and TRBJ2-2; no clear D. The germline V gene encodes CDR1 SGHDT and CDR2 YYEEEE. The V end lost 2 bases, the J end lost 0 bases, and 5 bases lay between the germline ends. The CDR3 loop spans 14 amino acids. CDR3 residues: CASSFPANTGELFF. CDR3 nucleotide sequence: TGTGCCAGCAGCTTCCCAGCGAACACCGGGGAGCTGTTTTTT.

The chain couples TRBV7-2 to TRBJ2-3; D may be TRBD1 (6 bases). Trimming pared 5 bases from V and 0 bases from J, leaving 12 bases between. This CDR3 is built from 15 residues. Per germline, CDR1 SGHTA and CDR2 FQGNSA. The CDR3 loop reads CASSPWTVSTDTQYF. DNA of the CDR3: TGTGCCAGCAGCCCCTGGACAGTTAGCACAGATACGCAGTATTTT.

This clone was observed many times. The V and J genes are TRBV2 and TRBJ2-5; 11 bases map to TRBD2. The junction had 6 bases not matched to a gene; V was cut back by 7 bases and J by 2 bases. Germline lookup yields CDR1 SNHLY and CDR2 FYNNEI. The CDR3 contains 15 residues. This CDR3 reads CASNRLAGGQETQYF. CDR3 in DNA: TGTGCCAGCAACCGGCTAGCGGGAGGTCAAGAGACCCAGTACTTC. Full variable domain (missing parts from reference TRBV2 and TRBJ2-5): EPEVTQTPSHQVTQMGQEVILRCVPISNHLYFYWYRQILGQKVEFLVSFYNNEISEKSEIFDDQFSVERPDGSNFTLKIRSTKLEDSAMYFCASNRLAGGQETQYFGPGTRLLVL.

This chain links TRBV9 with TRBJ2-7, with 11 bases fitting TRBD2. The CDR3 runs to 15 residues. The germline gives CDR1 SGDLS, CDR2 YYNGEE. V lost 4 bases to trimming and J lost 12 bases; unmatched junction nucleotides: 15. CDR3 nucleotides: TGTGCCAGCAGCCCAGGACTAGCGGGTGGGCCGGGGAGGTACTTC. The encoded protein is CASSPGLAGGPGRYF.

The chain uses TRBV4-1 and TRBJ1-1; no firm D call. This CDR3 has 14 amino acids. V lost 0 bases, J lost 11 bases, and 16 bases lay in between. Germline V lookup: CDR1 MGHRA, CDR2 YSYEKL. CDR3 sequence reads: CASSQDGRLVDAFF. CDR3 DNA sequence: TGCGCCAGCAGCCAAGATGGGAGGTTGGTGGACGCTTTCTTT.